A single sample gave rise to the 17 T cell receptor beta chains below, sequenced in a study of blood T cell repertoires in COVID-19. Sequencing was performed with immunoSEQ multiplex PCR; in TCRdb, only in-frame clones are kept and a portion is missing. The data contain 140,000 or so clones, over 70% of them singletons. Sequenced material: peripheral blood. These receptors all come from a man aged 50 to 59 with active or convalescent COVID-19.

The V gene is TRBV5-1, the J gene TRBJ1-4; the match to TRBD1 covers 7 bases. The CDR3 extends over 16 amino acids. With V trimmed by 2 bases and J by 2 bases, 6 bases remained unmatched. Germline CDR1 is SGHRS and CDR2 is YFSETQ. The CDR3 protein is CASSLQTGRTNEKLFF. As DNA, the CDR3 is TGCGCCAGCAGCTTACAGACAGGGAGGACTAATGAAAAACTGTTTTTT. Looking up the rest from reference TRBV5-1 and TRBJ1-4 gives the full variable domain: KAGVTQTPRYLIKTRGQQVTLSCSPISGHRSVSWYQQTPGQGLQFLFEYFSETQRNKGNFPGRFSGRQFSNSRSEMNVSTLELGDSALYLCASSLQTGRTNEKLFFGSGTQLSVL.

The chain uses TRBV9 and TRBJ2-7, with 11 bases matching TRBD2. CDR1 SGDLS and CDR2 YYNGEE come from the germline V gene. The CDR3 has 14 residues. With V trimmed by 4 bases and J by 1 base, 1 base remained unmatched. CDR3 amino acids: CASSPSGRSYEQYF. The CDR3 DNA reads TGTGCCAGCAGCCCTAGCGGGAGGTCCTACGAGCAGTACTTC. The whole variable domain, filled in from reference TRBV9 and TRBJ2-7, reads DSGVTQTPKHLITATGQRVTLRCSPRSGDLSVYWYQQSLDQGLQFLIQYYNGEERAKGNILERFSAQQFPDLHSELNLSSLELGDSALYFCASSPSGRSYEQYFGPGTRLTVT.

The chain uses TRBV11-1 and TRBJ2-5; D may be TRBD1 (6 bases). From germline, CDR1 is SGHAT and CDR2 FQDESV (reference sequence). The CDR3 loop spans 15 amino acids. Trimming removed 4 bases from V and 7 bases from J, with 19 bases in between. Here the CDR3 DNA reads TGTGCCAGCAGCTCGGTGCCGGGACACCCGGCGACCCAGTACTTC. This gives the protein CASSSVPGHPATQYF.

This sequence joins TRBV30 and TRBJ2-7, with 9 positions matching TRBD2. Germline CDR1 is GTSNPN and CDR2 is SVGIG (reference sequence). J lost 2 bases, V lost 2 bases, and 4 bases had no gene match. This CDR3 spans 14 amino acids. Here the CDR3 DNA reads TGTGCCTGGAGTACAGCGGGAGGAACCTACGAGCAGTACTTC. The encoded protein is CAWSTAGGTYEQYF.

The chain is built from TRBV7-9 and TRBJ2-1; no clear D gene. This CDR3 has 13 residues. Germline V gene data show CDR1 as SEHNR and CDR2 as FQNEAQ (reference sequence). Trimming took off 2 bases at V and 12 bases at J, with 14 bases between the two ends. The CDR3 bases are TGTGCCAGCAGCTTAAAGATGGCCCCCCGGCAGTTCTTC. Protein product: CASSLKMAPRQFF.

V gene TRBV3-1 (or the pseudogene TRBV3-2) combines with J gene TRBJ2-1, with D possibly being TRBD2 (6 bases). The CDR3 sequence is 15 residues long. The V gene's germline CDR1 is LGHDT and CDR2 YNNKEL (reference sequence). The ends were cut back, 0 bases at V and 5 bases at J, with 11 bases in the middle. CDR3 protein: CASSQDMGLHNEQFF. CDR3 DNA sequence: TGTGCCAGCAGCCAAGACATGGGACTTCACAATGAGCAGTTCTTC.

The chain recombines TRBV9 with TRBJ1-1; tentative D call: TRBD1 (6 bases). V was shortened by 1 base and J by 5 bases, with 18 bases between the two germline ends. The CDR3 is 16 amino acids. The germline gives CDR1 SGDLS, CDR2 YYNGEE. For the CDR3, the DNA is TGTGCCAGCAGCGTACGTAGGGGGGGCGTGTCGACTGAAGCTTTCTTT. Protein product: CASSVRRGGVSTEAFF. Based on the CDR3 plus reference TRBV9 and TRBJ1-1, the full variable domain is DSGVTQTPKHLITATGQRVTLRCSPRSGDLSVYWYQQSLDQGLQFLIQYYNGEERAKGNILERFSAQQFPDLHSELNLSSLELGDSALYFCASSVRRGGVSTEAFFGQGTRLTVV.

This clone was recorded only once. The chain employs TRBV9 and TRBJ2-7; D is possibly TRBD1 (5 bases). CDR1 SGDLS and CDR2 YYNGEE come from the germline V gene. This CDR3 has 14 residues. The V gene lost 4 bases and the J gene lost 0 bases, with 11 bases spanning the gap. The CDR3 protein is CASSKTVSSYEQYF. CDR3 bases: TGTGCCAGCAGCAAGACAGTGAGCTCCTACGAGCAGTACTTC. The complete variable domain, with remaining parts taken from reference TRBV9 and TRBJ2-7, reads DSGVTQTPKHLITATGQRVTLRCSPRSGDLSVYWYQQSLDQGLQFLIQYYNGEERAKGNILERFSAQQFPDLHSELNLSSLELGDSALYFCASSKTVSSYEQYFGPGTRLTVT.

The V call is TRBV4-2, the J call TRBJ2-7, with 7 nucleotides matching TRBD2. This CDR3 is built from 19 residues. Unmatched junction bases numbered 18, after V lost 0 bases and J lost 4 bases. Germline V CDR1 and CDR2: LGHNA, YNFKEQ. The CDR3 DNA reads TGTGCCAGCAGCCAAGATGCAGTCTCGATAAGCGGGACGGTATACGAGCAGTACTTC. This translates into CASSQDAVSISGTVYEQYF.

The chain couples TRBV5-4 to TRBJ1-4; D might be TRBD1 (5 bases). This CDR3 spans 14 amino acids. In germline, CDR1 is SGHNT, CDR2 YYREEE (reference sequence). Trimming took 3 bases from V and 4 from J, leaving 10 bases between them. DNA of the CDR3: TGTGCCAGCAGCTCAGGGCAGATTAATGAAAAACTGTTTTTT. Protein: CASSSGQINEKLFF.

This sequence joins TRBV7-2 and TRBJ2-3; D might be TRBD1 (6 bases). With 2 bases removed from V and 10 bases from J, the gap between germline ends came to 22 bases. Germline CDR1 SGHTA, CDR2 FQGNSA. This CDR3 contains 16 residues. This chain's CDR3 is CASSLMLGQGHGAQYF. The CDR3 DNA sequence: TGTGCCAGCAGCTTAATGTTAGGGCAGGGGCACGGAGCGCAGTATTTT.

This clone was observed once. The chain employs TRBV11-2 and TRBJ1-3, with D perhaps TRBD1 (6 bases). The length of the CDR3 is 17 residues. CDR1 is SGHAT and CDR2 is FQNNGV in the germline V gene. V lost 4 bases and J lost 0, with 16 bases in between. Here the CDR3 reads CASSSWSRTASGNTIYF. The CDR3 DNA is TGTGCCAGCAGCTCCTGGTCTAGGACAGCCTCTGGAAACACCATATATTTT.

This clone has just a few counts. The J gene is TRBJ2-7, the V gene TRBV19; D gene unclear. The V gene lost 3 bases and the J gene lost 2 bases, with 8 bases spanning the gap. CDR1 is LNHDA and CDR2 is SQIVND in the germline V gene (reference sequence). The CDR3 covers 13 residues. CDR3 protein: CASSMARTYEQYF. CDR3 coding DNA: TGTGCCAGTAGTATGGCCAGGACCTACGAGCAGTACTTC.

The chain links TRBV7-3 to TRBJ2-3, with 7 bases fitting TRBD1. With 5 bases clipped from V and 2 bases from J, the junction kept 10 bases outside the gene matches. CDR3 length: 16 residues. The germline gives CDR1 SGHTA, CDR2 FQGTGA. In nucleotides, the CDR3 is TGTGCCAGCAGCCAAGGACAGGTCGGGGACACAGATACGCAGTATTTT. Encoded protein: CASSQGQVGDTDTQYF.

The J gene is TRBJ2-1, the V gene TRBV9; possible D gene TRBD2, 6 bases. V was clipped by 0 bases and J by 12 bases, with 16 bases between them. Per the germline V gene, CDR1 is SGDLS and CDR2 is YYNGEE. This CDR3 comprises 14 residues. The CDR3 DNA is TGTGCCAGCAGCGTAGAAAGGATTCCAGCGGGGCAGTTCTTC. It codes for CASSVERIPAGQFF.

The chain has TRBV28 and TRBJ2-5; tentatively, D is TRBD2 (6 bases). The CDR3 runs to 12 residues. Germline CDR1 and CDR2: MDHEN and SYDVKM. V was pared by 5 bases and J by 5 bases, with 9 bases between. In nucleotides, the CDR3 is TGTGCCAGCAGTGCGGGAAGGGAGACCCAGTACTTC. It codes for CASSAGRETQYF.

The V gene is TRBV28, the J gene TRBJ2-5; 8 positions match TRBD1. CDR1 MDHEN and CDR2 SYDVKM come from the germline V gene. The CDR3 extends over 14 amino acids. J was trimmed by 6 bases and V by 6 bases; bases with no gene match: 9. CDR3 nucleotides: TGTGCCAGCAGCGCCAGGGGGCGCGGGAAGACCCAGTACTTC. Translating it yields CASSARGRGKTQYF.